This is a list of T cell receptor beta chains from one sample in a study of PD-1 blockade in classical Hodgkin lymphoma. Sequencing was performed with immunoSEQ multiplex PCR; in TCRdb, only in-frame clones are kept and a portion is missing. The sample gives 40,000 to 60,000 clones, roughly 73% of which show up once; roughly 16% is in the top ten. Sample: peripheral blood mononuclear cells (PBMCs), taken before the second cycle of nivolumab. These receptors were collected from a human donor with classical Hodgkin lymphoma. Both conserved end residues are part of each CDR3. Each record gives: D gene, J gene, V gene, clone size, CDR3 DNA, CDR3 protein. D genes are given only for firm matches. Rows give clone size only sometimes, using once, few, many, or a class for an expanded clone.

. TRBJ2-3 TRBV6-5 . TGTGCCAGCAGTTGGTCCGGGGCGGGCACAGATACGCAGTATTTT CASSWSGAGTDTQYF
TRBD2 TRBJ2-3 TRBV4-1 . TGCGCCAGCAGCCAGAAAGGGGCGGGAGTGGCAGATACGCAGTATTTT CASSQKGAGVADTQYF
. TRBJ2-4 TRBV4-2 . TGTGCCAGCAGCCAGGAAACGGGGCGGGGAAACATTCAGTACTTC CASSQETGRGNIQYF
TRBD2 TRBJ2-3 TRBV6-1 . TGTGCCAGCACCCAGAGAGCGGGAGGGTCAGATACGCAGTATTTT CASTQRAGGSDTQYF
. TRBJ2-1 TRBV15 . TGTGCCACCAGCAGAGGCCGGACTGGGAGCTCCTACAATGAGCAGTTCTTC CATSRGRTGSSYNEQFF
. TRBJ2-1 TRBV27 medium-sized TGTGCCAGCGCCCCTAGCAGCCCCTACAATGAGCAGTTCTTC CASAPSSPYNEQFF
TRBD2 TRBJ2-2 TRBV9 once TGTGCCAGCAGCCCCCGGGGGGGAGCCCAGCGGACCGGGGAGCTGTTTTTT CASSPRGGAQRTGELFF
TRBD1 TRBJ2-1 TRBV9 . TGTGCCAGCAGCCTCCGACAGGGGGCCCCCAATGAGCAGTTCTTC CASSLRQGAPNEQFF
TRBD1 TRBJ2-7 TRBV15 . TGTGCCACCAGCCGAGGCCCGGGGACAGGGGAGTACGAGCAGTACTTC CATSRGPGTGEYEQYF
TRBD2 TRBJ2-7 TRBV7-3 . TGTGCCAGCAGCCAAGGGGGAGCGGGAGGACAGGAGCAGTACTTC CASSQGGAGGQEQYF
TRBD2 TRBJ2-1 TRBV25-1 . TGTGCCACCCTGAGGGCTAGCGGGAGCAATGAGCAGTTCTTC CATLRASGSNEQFF
. TRBJ2-7 TRBV10-1 few TGCGCCAGCAGTGAAAGGCAAACCTACGAGCAGTACTTC CASSERQTYEQYF
TRBD1 TRBJ2-5 TRBV9 few TGTGCCAGCAGCCTAGACAGGGGTGGGACCCAGTACTTC CASSLDRGGTQYF
TRBD1 TRBJ2-5 TRBV27 . TGTGCCAGCAGTTTCATCCAGGGGGCCCCACAAGAGACCCAGTACTTC CASSFIQGAPQETQYF
. TRBJ2-1 TRBV27 . TGTGCCAGCAGTTTATCTAGCGCTACTTACAATGAGCAGTTCTTC CASSLSSATYNEQFF